This TCR beta chain was identified during a study of blood T cell repertoires in COVID-19. As originally analysed: Scientists estimated how many nucleated cells there were by amplifying reference gene primers. Method: immunoSEQ multiplex PCR; TCRdb's copy keeps in-frame clones and lacks some. The DNA gave D and trimming, while V, J and clone size come from that table. This sample has approximately 270,000 clones, with just under 85% found just once. The CDR3 runs to 17 residues. Germline V gene sequence: CDR1 SGHRS, CDR2 YFSETQ. The ends were cut back, 1 base at V and 1 base at J, with 15 bases in the middle. This clone has only one observation.

Sequences were obtained from peripheral blood. The receptor comes from an older man with acute or convalescent COVID-19. This chain uses TRBV5-1 with TRBJ1-3; possibly TRBD1 for D (6 bases). CDR3 in amino acids: CASSLWFRTVSGNTIYF. As DNA, the CDR3 is TGCGCCAGCAGCTTGTGGTTTAGGACAGTTTCTGGAAACACCATATATTTT.